A single sample is the source of the 5 T cell receptor beta chains below, sequenced in a study of early T cells in non-severe SARS-CoV-2 infection. MiXCR was run by TCRdb on the 5' RACE reads, yielding one entry per CDR3 protein. The table shows more than 65,000 distinct CDR3 sequences, with 9.5% to 15% occurring only once. This specimen consisted of whole blood, obtained at baseline. The receptors here all came from an adult who was a healthcare worker with PCR-confirmed SARS-CoV-2 infection or an uninfected control (not recorded which).

J is TRBJ2-7 and V is TRBV6-5; TRBD2 aligns across 8 bases. The junction had 4 bases not matched to a gene; V was cut back by 6 bases and J by 0 bases. This CDR3 contains 14 residues. Per germline, CDR1 MNHEY and CDR2 SVGAGI. CDR3 amino acids: CASSPGRDSYEQYF. The DNA of the CDR3 is TGTGCCAGCAGCCCCGGGAGGGACTCCTACGAGCAGTACTTC.

This clonotype was observed a handful of times. J is TRBJ2-7 and V is TRBV20-1; D is uncertain. The CDR3 has 17 residues. V lost 3 bases and J lost 0, with 21 bases in between. Germline assignment: CDR1 DFQATT and CDR2 SNEGSKA (reference sequence). CDR3 bases: TGCAGTGCTAGTGGCACCGAGCCATCTCGGATCTCCTACGAGCAGTACTTC. This gives the protein CSASGTEPSRISYEQYF.

This clonotype was counted between two and nine times. CDR3 nucleotide sequence: TGTGCCAGCAGTGTTCAAGGGAGGAACTATGGCTACACCTTC. Its protein product is CASSVQGRNYGYTF. The chain has TRBV28 and TRBJ1-2; no firm D call. The germline gives CDR1 MDHEN, CDR2 SYDVKM. The CDR3 contains 14 residues. Between the trimmed V and J ends, which lost 5 bases and 2 bases, there was a span of 12 bases.

This clonotype was picked up a small number of times. The chain couples TRBV19 to TRBJ2-7, with 7 bases that match TRBD2. The CDR3 runs to 14 residues. The germline gives CDR1 LNHDA, CDR2 SQIVND (reference sequence). The V gene end was trimmed by 6 bases and the J gene end by 3 bases; junction bases not matched to a gene: 8. The CDR3 loop reads CASRSGICFYEQYF. The DNA of the CDR3 is TGTGCCAGTAGGAGCGGGATATGTTTCTACGAGCAGTACTTC. Filled out from reference TRBV19 and TRBJ2-7, the complete variable domain reads DGGITQSPKYLFRKEGQNVTLSCEQNLNHDAMYWYRQDPGQGLRLIYYSQIVNDFQKGDIAEGYSVSREKKESFPLTVTSAQKNPTAFYLCASRSGICFYEQYFGPGTRLTVT.

This clonotype was seen at least ten times. J is TRBJ2-2 and V is TRBV10-1; 8 positions agree with TRBD1. Germline V gene sequence: CDR1 WNHNN, CDR2 SYGVQD (reference sequence). Trimming at V came to 10 bases and at J to 4 bases, leaving 17 bases not matched to a gene. The CDR3 is 17 amino acids. In DNA, the CDR3 is TGCGCCACCCTCCCTTTAGGACAGGGTTGGGGCACCGGGGAGCTGTTTTTT. This translates into CATLPLGQGWGTGELFF.